The following is a T cell receptor (beta chain) sequence with its context. Its antigen is not known. This sample stems from a study of T cell clonality in common variable immunodeficiency. Study outcomes and limitations: In common variable immunodeficiency, TCR beta chains reportedly carried fewer deletions and N-nucleotide insertions.

This table comes from immunoSEQ multiplex PCR, and its TCRdb copy is limited to in-frame clones, with some not included. The sample has about 34,000 clones, none seen only once. The source of this sequence is a human donor with common variable immunodeficiency. The sample comprised peripheral blood mononuclear cells.

The covered CDR3 bases are TGTGCCAGTAGTACCGGCGAGGGCCCGTATGACACC. Translated, it gives CASSTGEGPYDT. The CDR3, in full, reads CASSTGEGPYDTIYF. V is TRBV19 and J is TRBJ1-3; D is uncertain. With the read ending 3 residues before the CDR3 end, the germline J gene is used to fill in that end. The CDR3 is 15 residues long. Trimming removed 4 bases from V and 8 bases from J, with 18 bases in between. Per the germline V gene, CDR1 is LNHDA and CDR2 is SQIVND (reference sequence).